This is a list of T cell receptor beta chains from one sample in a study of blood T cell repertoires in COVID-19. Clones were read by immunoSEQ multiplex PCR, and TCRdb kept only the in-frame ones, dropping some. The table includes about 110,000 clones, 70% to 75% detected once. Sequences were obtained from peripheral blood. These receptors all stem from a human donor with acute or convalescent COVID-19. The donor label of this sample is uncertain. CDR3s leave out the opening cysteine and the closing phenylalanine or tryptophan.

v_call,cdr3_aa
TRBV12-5,ASGSPGETQY
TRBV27,ASTNTITGELF
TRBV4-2,ASSQVGQGAGNTIY
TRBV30,AWSGVWRGVKNTEAF
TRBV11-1,ASSLDRAAETQY
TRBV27,ASSPGDQETQY
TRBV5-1,ASSFQGAHSPLH
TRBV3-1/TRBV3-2,ASSQGRDLGYT
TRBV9,ASSVLSEGARHQPQH
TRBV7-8,ASSPLERPYEQY
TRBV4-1,ASSQETAPPYEQY
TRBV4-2,ASSQDRAGGSSYNSPLH
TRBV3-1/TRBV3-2,ASRRQGSYEQY
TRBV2,ASNGGTMTDTQY
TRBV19,ASSTGYWEKLF
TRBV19,ASSIYSYTGELF
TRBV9,ASSVNSYGYT
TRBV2,ASSEGAGRIANYGYT